The clone carrying this TCR beta chain was recorded at least ten times. This entry comes from a study of regulatory T cells in long-lasting Graves disease. Both iRepertoire HTBI primers and Arm-PCR of CDR3 regions were used to build the TCR beta libraries. A single record per CDR3 protein comes from TCRdb applying MiXCR to the multiplex PCR reads. The sample lists some 320,000 distinct CDR3 sequences; 18% were seen once. Time point described: newly diagnosed GD, antithyroid drugs for less than 3 months. Isolated PBMC RNA provided the starting material for the TCR library. The receptor comes from a female donor with Graves disease. Sequenced here: peripheral blood mononuclear cells (PBMCs), sampled at new diagnosis, from a patient treated with antithyroid drugs.

The CDR3 DNA reads TGTGCCAGCAGTTACCTAGGGGACACTGAAGCTTTCTTT. Amino acid sequence: CASSYLGDTEAFF. The V and J genes are TRBV12-3 or TRBV12-4 and TRBJ1-1, with D possibly TRBD1 on 5 matching bases. The CDR3 length is 13 residues. Trimming took off 4 bases at V and 3 bases at J, with 9 bases between the two ends.